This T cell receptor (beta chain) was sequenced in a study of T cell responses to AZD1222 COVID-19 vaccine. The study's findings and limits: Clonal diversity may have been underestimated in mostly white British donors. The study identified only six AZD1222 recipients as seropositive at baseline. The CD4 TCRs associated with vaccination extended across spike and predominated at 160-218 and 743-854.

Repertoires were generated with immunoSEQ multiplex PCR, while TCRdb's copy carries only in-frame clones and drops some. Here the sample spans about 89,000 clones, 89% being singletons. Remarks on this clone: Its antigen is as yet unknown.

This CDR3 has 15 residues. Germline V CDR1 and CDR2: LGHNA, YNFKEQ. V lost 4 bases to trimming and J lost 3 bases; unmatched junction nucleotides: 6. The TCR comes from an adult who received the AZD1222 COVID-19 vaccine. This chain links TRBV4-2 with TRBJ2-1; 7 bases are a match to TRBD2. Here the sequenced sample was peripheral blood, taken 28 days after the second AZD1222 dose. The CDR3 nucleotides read TGTGCCAGCAGCCTTAAGCGGGATAACTACAATGAGCAGTTCTTC. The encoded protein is CASSLKRDNYNEQFF.